Below are 29 T cell receptor beta chains sequenced from a single sample in a study of cytomegalovirus exposure and HLA in healthy donors. PCR amplification relied on 60 Vbeta primers (plus 13 Jbeta primers). Here immunoSEQ multiplex PCR was the method, and the copy in TCRdb shows in-frame clones only, minus some. Of under 200,000 clones in the sample, around 81% were seen once. Sequencing was carried out using PBMCs. All receptors derive from a man in his forties in good health and CMV-seronegative.

This clone occurred once. The CDR3 DNA follows: TGTGCCGGGGAACTAGCGGGAGTAGAGACCCAGTACTTC. Amino acids: CAGELAGVETQYF. The chain employs TRBV7-9 and TRBJ2-5, with 11 bases aligning to TRBD2. There are 13 residues in the CDR3. Unmatched junction bases numbered 6, after V lost 11 bases and J lost 4 bases. Germline CDR1 is SEHNR and CDR2 is FQNEAQ (reference sequence).

The V and J genes are TRBV5-5 and TRBJ1-1; 7 nucleotides line up with TRBD1. Germline CDR1 reads SGHKS; CDR2 reads YYEKEE (reference sequence). With 0 bases clipped from V and 7 bases from J, the junction kept 6 bases outside the gene matches. This CDR3 comprises 14 residues. DNA of the CDR3: TGTGCCAGCAGCTTGGTACCGGGACAGCTTGAAGCTTTCTTT. This gives the protein CASSLVPGQLEAFF.

The chain recombines TRBV20-1 with TRBJ1-2, with a weak D call TRBD1 (5 bases). Looked up from germline, CDR1 is DFQATT and CDR2 is SNEGSKA (reference sequence). CDR3 size: 11 residues. The V end was cut by 5 bases, the J end by 8 bases, with 12 bases between. In DNA, the CDR3 is TGCAGTGCTCCCGGAGGGGAAGGCTACACCTTC. This translates into CSAPGGEGYTF.

The genes are TRBV2 and TRBJ1-1, with TRBD1 as a possible D gene (5 bases). Trimming left V 7 bases short and J 5 bases short, with 17 bases between. This CDR3 region has 14 residues. CDR1 SNHLY and CDR2 FYNNEI come from the germline V gene. Here the CDR3 DNA reads TGTGCCAGCACCCGACCTATGGGGGGGACTGAAGCTTTCTTT. Translated: CASTRPMGGTEAFF.

The V and J genes are TRBV7-2 and TRBJ1-5; the D is unclear. The V end lost 4 bases, the J end lost 5 bases, and 12 bases lay between the germline ends. The germline CDR1 and CDR2 sequences are SGHTA and FQGNSA. The CDR3 loop spans 14 amino acids. This chain's CDR3 is CASSSRHGDQPQHF. DNA of the CDR3: TGTGCCAGCAGCTCGAGACACGGCGATCAGCCCCAGCATTTT.

This chain uses TRBV29-1 with TRBJ1-2; the match to TRBD1 covers 8 bases. The trim removed 0 bases at V and 4 bases at J, leaving 4 bases unmatched. CDR3 length: 14 residues. Germline-derived CDR1 and CDR2 are SQVTM and ANQGSEA. In nucleotides, the CDR3 is TGCAGCGTTGAAGAACAGGGGGGTGGCTATGGCTACACCTTC. Amino acids: CSVEEQGGGYGYTF.

This clone was recorded once. The chain uses TRBV9 and TRBJ2-3, with 8 bases aligning to TRBD2. V gave up 1 base and J gave up 5 bases; unmatched junction bases: 9. Germline V lookup: CDR1 SGDLS, CDR2 YYNGEE. CDR3 length: 16 amino acids. Here the CDR3 reads CASSVSPAGGLDTQYF. CDR3 DNA sequence: TGTGCCAGCAGCGTATCCCCTGCGGGAGGCCTAGATACGCAGTATTTT.

In this sample, this clone turned up once. The chain has TRBV11-3 and TRBJ2-1, with D maybe TRBD1 (5 bases). The CDR3 loop spans 16 amino acids. In germline, CDR1 is SGHNT, CDR2 YENEEA. V shed 0 bases and J shed 6 bases, with 15 bases lying between them. CDR3 sequence: CASSLDIRGFGNEQFF. DNA for the CDR3: TGTGCCAGCAGCTTAGATATTAGGGGTTTTGGCAATGAGCAGTTCTTC.

V gene TRBV9 combines with J gene TRBJ2-1, with TRBD2 matching over 13 bases. Germline loops: CDR1 SGDLS, CDR2 YYNGEE. Unmatched junction bases numbered 11, after V lost 4 bases and J lost 1 base. This CDR3 is 19 amino acids long. The CDR3 is CASSFPTSGRLPSYNEQFF. Written as DNA, the CDR3 is TGTGCCAGCAGCTTCCCGACTAGCGGGAGGCTACCATCCTACAATGAGCAGTTCTTC.

V gene TRBV19 combines with J gene TRBJ2-5; TRBD2 is a possible D gene (6 bases). Trimming shortened V by 4 bases and J by 7 bases, and 13 bases separated the two germline ends. Germline assignment: CDR1 LNHDA and CDR2 SQIVND (reference sequence). The CDR3 has 13 amino acids. CDR3 sequence reads: CASSTGLMGTQYF. CDR3 bases: TGTGCCAGTAGTACCGGACTAATGGGGACCCAGTACTTC.

The chain has TRBV18 and TRBJ2-1; 12 nucleotides match TRBD2. The CDR3 is 17 residues long. Germline lookup yields CDR1 KGHSH and CDR2 LQKENI. The J segment lost 1 base and the V segment lost 4 bases, leaving 5 bases of the junction unmatched. CDR3 loop: CASSLGLAGTSYNEQFF. In DNA, the CDR3 is TGTGCCAGCTCACTCGGACTAGCGGGAACGTCCTACAATGAGCAGTTCTTC. The variable domain in full, completed from reference TRBV18 and TRBJ2-1, reads NAGVMQNPRHLVRRRGQEARLRCSPMKGHSHVYWYRQLPEEGLKFMVYLQKENIIDESGMPKERFSAEFPKEGPSILRIQQVVRGDSAAYFCASSLGLAGTSYNEQFFGPGTRLTVL.

This clone was picked up a small number of times. The chain recombines TRBV5-1 with TRBJ2-3; D is possibly TRBD2 (6 bases). The CDR3 has 14 amino acids. The germline V gene has CDR1 SGHRS and CDR2 YFSETQ. V lost 2 bases to trimming and J lost 2 bases, with 9 bases between them. DNA of the CDR3: TGCGCCAGCAGCTTAGCGGGTTCCACAGATACGCAGTATTTT. It codes for CASSLAGSTDTQYF.

The chain couples TRBV9 to TRBJ2-1; no firm D call. Germline CDR1 and CDR2: SGDLS and YYNGEE. The CDR3 is made up of 18 amino acids. The V end lost 4 bases, the J end lost 5 bases, and 25 bases lay between the germline ends. In DNA form, the CDR3 reads TGTGCCAGCAGCCCCGATCGACTGGCAACTCCGGATAACAATGAGCAGTTCTTC. Translating gives CASSPDRLATPDNNEQFF.

The CDR3 is CASRVSGDYGYTF. CDR3 bases: TGTGCCAGCAGGGTTTCGGGGGACTATGGCTACACCTTC. The V call is TRBV6-1, the J call TRBJ1-2; possibly TRBD1 for D (5 bases). The V gene's germline CDR1 is MNHNS and CDR2 SASEGT. This CDR3 has 13 residues. V lost 6 bases and J lost 3, with 11 bases in between.

This chain uses TRBV30 with TRBJ1-1, with D perhaps TRBD1 (5 bases). The CDR3 covers 15 residues. Germline CDR1 GTSNPN, CDR2 SVGIG (reference sequence). Deletions cut 4 bases from V and 0 bases from J, with 15 bases between. CDR3 bases: TGTGCCTGGACCCCCCCGGCAGGGCTGAACACTGAAGCTTTCTTT. Translated, it gives CAWTPPAGLNTEAFF.

The chain joins TRBV27 to TRBJ1-2; unclear D gene. This CDR3 spans 12 amino acids. V was shortened by 5 bases and J by 6 bases, with 10 bases between the two germline ends. Germline CDR1 reads MNHEY; CDR2 reads SMNVEV (reference sequence). The CDR3 region is CASSAGVDGYTF. As DNA, the CDR3 is TGTGCCAGCAGTGCGGGAGTTGATGGCTACACCTTC.

The chain is built from TRBV30 and TRBJ2-2; 10 bases line up with TRBD1. The CDR3 covers 15 residues. Trimming removed 2 bases from V and 6 bases from J; junction bases left unmatched: 6. The germline V gene encodes CDR1 GTSNPN and CDR2 SVGIG (reference sequence). The CDR3, as DNA: TGTGCCTGGAGTACCGGGACAGGGGATCCCGGGGAGCTGTTTTTT. Translating gives CAWSTGTGDPGELFF.

This chain connects TRBV6-5 to TRBJ2-5; 11 bases fit TRBD2. Germline CDR1 reads MNHEY; CDR2 reads SVGAGI. The CDR3 has 16 residues. With V trimmed by 4 bases and J by 5 bases, 9 bases remained unmatched. The CDR3 region is CASSLGLAVAGETQYF. CDR3 DNA sequence: TGTGCCAGCAGTTTGGGACTAGCGGTCGCGGGGGAGACCCAGTACTTC.

The V gene is TRBV6-1, the J gene TRBJ2-7; unclear D gene. Germline CDR1 is MNHNS and CDR2 is SASEGT. The length of the CDR3 is 13 residues. V was cut by 4 bases and J by 1 base, with 8 bases left in between. In DNA form, the CDR3 reads TGTGCCAGCAGTGCCCCGGGTTCCTACGAGCAGTACTTC. It codes for CASSAPGSYEQYF.

The genes are TRBV5-1 and TRBJ2-5; the match to TRBD1 covers 9 bases. CDR1 is SGHRS and CDR2 is YFSETQ in the germline V gene. The V gene end was trimmed by 3 bases and the J gene end by 4 bases; junction bases not matched to a gene: 7. The CDR3 spans 15 residues. The CDR3 reads CASSWDRVAGETQYF. The CDR3 region has the DNA TGCGCCAGCAGCTGGGACAGGGTGGCCGGAGAGACCCAGTACTTC.

The V gene is TRBV5-1, the J gene TRBJ1-2; 10 bases line up with TRBD1. The CDR3 spans 15 residues. V gave up 0 bases and J gave up 7 bases; unmatched junction bases: 6. Germline V gene data show CDR1 as SGHRS and CDR2 as YFSETQ. The CDR3 reads CASSLETGGQGGYTF. DNA of the CDR3: TGCGCCAGCAGCTTGGAGACAGGGGGCCAGGGTGGCTACACCTTC.

V and J are TRBV6-1 and TRBJ1-1; 7 nucleotides line up with TRBD1. The CDR3 contains 15 residues. Germline V gene sequence: CDR1 MNHNS, CDR2 SASEGT. V lost 5 bases, J lost 6 bases, and 12 bases stayed unmatched. CDR3 nucleotide sequence: TGTGCCAGCAGTTGGACAGGATGGGTTCGGGCTGAAGCTTTCTTT. The encoded protein is CASSWTGWVRAEAFF.

The J gene is TRBJ1-2, the V gene TRBV29-1; the D gene is possibly TRBD1 (6 bases). The CDR3 is 13 residues long. Per the germline V gene, CDR1 is SQVTM and CDR2 is ANQGSEA. V was cut by 3 bases and J by 4 bases, with 12 bases left in between. Here the CDR3 DNA reads TGCAGCGTTGAGGGGGGGCAGGGCTATGGCTACACCTTC. Translated: CSVEGGQGYGYTF.

The rearrangement uses TRBV4-1 and TRBJ1-1; perhaps TRBD1 as D (5 bases). V was shortened by 2 bases and J by 5 bases, with 21 bases between the two germline ends. Germline CDR1 and CDR2: MGHRA and YSYEKL. CDR3 length: 17 residues. CDR3 amino acids: CASSQSNPRGGRTEAFF. Here the CDR3 DNA reads TGCGCCAGCAGCCAAAGCAACCCTCGGGGGGGTAGGACTGAAGCTTTCTTT.

The rearrangement uses TRBV7-9 and TRBJ1-5; D remains ambiguous. There are 13 residues in the CDR3. V was shortened by 6 bases and J by 5 bases, with 11 bases between the two germline ends. Germline loops: CDR1 SEHNR, CDR2 FQNEAQ (reference sequence). The CDR3 bases are TGTGCCAGCAGTGGAGAGCACTATCAGCCCCAGCATTTT. Its protein product is CASSGEHYQPQHF.

The DNA of the CDR3 is TGCGCCAGCAGCTTACAAGGGGCCGGGGCCAACGTCCTGACTTTC. It translates to CASSLQGAGANVLTF. J is TRBJ2-6 and V is TRBV5-1; D is perhaps TRBD1 (5 bases). CDR1 and CDR2 from the germline V gene are SGHRS and YFSETQ. Trimming removed 2 bases at V and 4 bases at J, with 10 bases between. CDR3 length: 15 amino acids.

The chain joins TRBV2 to TRBJ2-2, with 7 positions matching TRBD1. This CDR3 spans 14 amino acids. CDR1 and CDR2 from the germline V gene are SNHLY and FYNNEI. V shed 7 bases, J shed 5 bases, and the junction held 7 bases outside the gene matches. The CDR3 region is CASNRGGETGELFF. CDR3 in DNA: TGTGCCAGCAACAGAGGGGGCGAAACCGGGGAGCTGTTTTTT.

This chain links TRBV7-2 with TRBJ1-1, with 7 bases fitting TRBD1. Germline CDR1 is SGHTA and CDR2 is FQGNSA. CDR3 length: 16 amino acids. V was pared by 2 bases and J by 5 bases, with 11 bases of the junction left unmatched. Here the CDR3 reads CASSLFDRAILTEAFF. DNA for the CDR3: TGTGCCAGCAGCTTATTCGACAGGGCCATCCTAACTGAAGCTTTCTTT.

V is TRBV5-1 and J is TRBJ2-7; D might be TRBD2 (5 bases). Looked up from germline, CDR1 is SGHRS and CDR2 is YFSETQ. CDR3 size: 14 residues. Trimming stripped 0 bases from V and 3 bases from J, with 10 bases between. For the CDR3, the DNA is TGCGCCAGCAGCTTGGAAGGACTTCGCTACGAGCAGTACTTC. Its translation: CASSLEGLRYEQYF. Complete variable domain (other parts from reference TRBV5-1 and TRBJ2-7): KAGVTQTPRYLIKTRGQQVTLSCSPISGHRSVSWYQQTPGQGLQFLFEYFSETQRNKGNFPGRFSGRQFSNSRSEMNVSTLELGDSALYLCASSLEGLRYEQYFGPGTRLTVT.